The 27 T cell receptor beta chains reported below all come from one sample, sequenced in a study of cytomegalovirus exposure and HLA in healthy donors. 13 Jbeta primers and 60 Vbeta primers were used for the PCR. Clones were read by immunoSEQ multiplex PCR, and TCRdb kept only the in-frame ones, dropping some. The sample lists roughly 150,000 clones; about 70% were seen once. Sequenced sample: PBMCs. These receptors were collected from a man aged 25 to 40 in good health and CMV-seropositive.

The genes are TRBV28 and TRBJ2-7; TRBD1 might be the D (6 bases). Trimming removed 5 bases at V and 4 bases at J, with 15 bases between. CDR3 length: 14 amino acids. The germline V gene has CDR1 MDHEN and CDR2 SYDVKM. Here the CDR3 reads CASSATGFTYEQYF. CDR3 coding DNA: TGTGCCAGCAGTGCAACAGGGTTTACTTACGAGCAGTACTTC.

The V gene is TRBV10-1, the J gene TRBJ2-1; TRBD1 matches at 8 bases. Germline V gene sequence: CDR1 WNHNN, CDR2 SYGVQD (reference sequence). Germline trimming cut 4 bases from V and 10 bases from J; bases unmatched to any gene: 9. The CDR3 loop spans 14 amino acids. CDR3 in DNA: TGCGCCAGCAGTGCCGGGACAGGCCCCGCGGAGCAGTTCTTC. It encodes CASSAGTGPAEQFF.

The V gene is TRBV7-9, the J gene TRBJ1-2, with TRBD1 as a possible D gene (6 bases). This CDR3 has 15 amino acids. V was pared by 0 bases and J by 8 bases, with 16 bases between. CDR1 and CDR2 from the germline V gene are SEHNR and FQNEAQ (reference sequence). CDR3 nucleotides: TGTGCCAGCAGCTTAGCACTCGGTGCTCAGGGGGGCTACACCTTC. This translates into CASSLALGAQGGYTF.

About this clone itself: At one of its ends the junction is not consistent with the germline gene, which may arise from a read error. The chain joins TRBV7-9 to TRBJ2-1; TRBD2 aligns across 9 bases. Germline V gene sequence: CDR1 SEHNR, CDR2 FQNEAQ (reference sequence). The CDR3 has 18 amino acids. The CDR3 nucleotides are TGTTCCAGCAGCTTAGGGCTAGCGGGGAGACACCTACCCCATGAGCAGTTCTTC. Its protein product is CSSSLGLAGRHLPHEQFF.

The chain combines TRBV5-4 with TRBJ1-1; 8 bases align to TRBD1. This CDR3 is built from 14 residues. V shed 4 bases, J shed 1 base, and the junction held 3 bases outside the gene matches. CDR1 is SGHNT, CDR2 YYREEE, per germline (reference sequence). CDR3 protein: CASSLGQENTEAFF. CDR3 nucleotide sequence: TGTGCCAGCAGCCTGGGACAGGAGAACACTGAAGCTTTCTTT. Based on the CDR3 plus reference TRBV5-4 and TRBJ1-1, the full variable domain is ETGVTQSPTHLIKTRGQQVTLRCSSQSGHNTVSWYQQALGQGPQFIFQYYREEENGRGNFPPRFSGLQFPNYSSELNVNALELDDSALYLCASSLGQENTEAFFGQGTRLTVV.

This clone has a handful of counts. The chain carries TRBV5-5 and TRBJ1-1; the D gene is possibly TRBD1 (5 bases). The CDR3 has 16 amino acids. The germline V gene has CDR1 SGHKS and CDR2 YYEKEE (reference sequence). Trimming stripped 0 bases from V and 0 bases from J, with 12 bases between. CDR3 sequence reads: CASSLGGFVMNTEAFF. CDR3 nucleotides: TGTGCCAGCAGCTTGGGGGGCTTTGTGATGAACACTGAAGCTTTCTTT. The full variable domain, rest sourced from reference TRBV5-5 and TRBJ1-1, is DAGVTQSPTHLIKTRGQQVTLRCSPISGHKSVSWYQQVLGQGPQFIFQYYEKEERGRGNFPDRFSARQFPNYSSELNVNALLLGDSALYLCASSLGGFVMNTEAFFGQGTRLTVV.

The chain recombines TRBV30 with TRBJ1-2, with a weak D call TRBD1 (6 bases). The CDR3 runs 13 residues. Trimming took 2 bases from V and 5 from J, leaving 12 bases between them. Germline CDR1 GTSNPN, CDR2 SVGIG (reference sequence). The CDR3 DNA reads TGTGCCTGGAGTCCGGGACACAGATATGGCTACACCTTC. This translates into CAWSPGHRYGYTF.

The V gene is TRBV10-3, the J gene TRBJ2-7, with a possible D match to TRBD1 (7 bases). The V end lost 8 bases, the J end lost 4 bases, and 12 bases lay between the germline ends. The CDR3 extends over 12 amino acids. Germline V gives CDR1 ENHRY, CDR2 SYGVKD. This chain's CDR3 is CAIGGTEYEQYF. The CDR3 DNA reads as TGTGCCATCGGCGGGACAGAATACGAGCAGTACTTC.

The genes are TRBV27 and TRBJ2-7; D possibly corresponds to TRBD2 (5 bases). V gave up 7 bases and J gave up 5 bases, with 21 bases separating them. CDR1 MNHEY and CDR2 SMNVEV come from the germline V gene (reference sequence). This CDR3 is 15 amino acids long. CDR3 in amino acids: CASTPGPSPLDEQYF. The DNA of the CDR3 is TGTGCCAGCACCCCGGGTCCTTCTCCACTAGACGAGCAGTACTTC.

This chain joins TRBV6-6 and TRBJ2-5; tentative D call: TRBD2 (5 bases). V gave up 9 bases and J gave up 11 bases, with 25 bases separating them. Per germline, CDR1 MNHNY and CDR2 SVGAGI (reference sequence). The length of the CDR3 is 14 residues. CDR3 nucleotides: TGTGCCAGTATAAATCGTCGAGGGTTGGAAGAGCAGTACTTC. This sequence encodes CASINRRGLEEQYF.

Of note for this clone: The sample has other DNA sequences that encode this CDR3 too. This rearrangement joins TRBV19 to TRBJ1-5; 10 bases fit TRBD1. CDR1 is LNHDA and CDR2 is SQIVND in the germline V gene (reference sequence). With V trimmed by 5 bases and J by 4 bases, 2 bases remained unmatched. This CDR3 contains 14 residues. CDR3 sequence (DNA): TGTGCCAGTAGTGGACAGGGGGGGAATCAGCCCCAGCATTTT. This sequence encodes CASSGQGGNQPQHF.

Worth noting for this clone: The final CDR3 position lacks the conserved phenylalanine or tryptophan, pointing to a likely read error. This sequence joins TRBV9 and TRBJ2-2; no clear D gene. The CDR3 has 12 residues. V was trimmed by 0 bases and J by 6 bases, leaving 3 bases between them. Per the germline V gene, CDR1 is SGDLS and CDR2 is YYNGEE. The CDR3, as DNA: TGTGCCAGCAGCGTAGCTTCCGGGGAGCTGTTTTCT. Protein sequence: CASSVASGELFS.

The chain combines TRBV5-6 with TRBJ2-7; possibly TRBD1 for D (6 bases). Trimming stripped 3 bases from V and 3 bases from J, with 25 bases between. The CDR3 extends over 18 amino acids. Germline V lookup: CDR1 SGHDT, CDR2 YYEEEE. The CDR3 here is CASSSSRGIATSLYEQYF. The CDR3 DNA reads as TGTGCCAGCAGCTCCTCGAGGGGGATAGCCACAAGCCTCTACGAGCAGTACTTC.

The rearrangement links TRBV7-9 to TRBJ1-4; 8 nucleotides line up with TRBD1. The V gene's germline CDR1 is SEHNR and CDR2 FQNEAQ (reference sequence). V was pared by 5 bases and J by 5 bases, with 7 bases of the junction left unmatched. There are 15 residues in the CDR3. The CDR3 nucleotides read TGTGCCAGCAGCGATACGACAGGGGAAAATGAAAAACTGTTTTTT. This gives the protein CASSDTTGENEKLFF. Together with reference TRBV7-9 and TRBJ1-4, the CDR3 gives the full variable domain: DTGVSQNPRHKITKRGQNVTFRCDPISEHNRLYWYRQTLGQGPEFLTYFQNEAQLEKSRLLSDRFSAERPKGSFSTLEIQRTEQGDSAMYLCASSDTTGENEKLFFGSGTQLSVL.

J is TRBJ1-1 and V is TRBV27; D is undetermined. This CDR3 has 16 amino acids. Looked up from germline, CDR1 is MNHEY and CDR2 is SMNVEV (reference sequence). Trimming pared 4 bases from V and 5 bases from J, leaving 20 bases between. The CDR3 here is CASSSPPREWGTEAFF. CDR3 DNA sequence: TGTGCCAGCAGTTCCCCGCCCCGGGAGTGGGGAACTGAAGCTTTCTTT.

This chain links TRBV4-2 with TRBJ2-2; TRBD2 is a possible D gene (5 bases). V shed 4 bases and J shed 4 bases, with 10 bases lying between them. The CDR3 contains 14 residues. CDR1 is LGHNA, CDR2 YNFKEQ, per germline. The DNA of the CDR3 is TGTGCCAGCAGCCGGTTGGGGAGCACCGGGGAGCTGTTTTTT. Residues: CASSRLGSTGELFF.

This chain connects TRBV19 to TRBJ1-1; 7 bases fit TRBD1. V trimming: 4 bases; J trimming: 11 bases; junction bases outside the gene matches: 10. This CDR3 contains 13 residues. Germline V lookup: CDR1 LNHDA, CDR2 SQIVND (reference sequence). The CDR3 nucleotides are TGTGCCAGTAGTACCGTTAACAGGGGTGGGGCTTTCTTT. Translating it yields CASSTVNRGGAFF.

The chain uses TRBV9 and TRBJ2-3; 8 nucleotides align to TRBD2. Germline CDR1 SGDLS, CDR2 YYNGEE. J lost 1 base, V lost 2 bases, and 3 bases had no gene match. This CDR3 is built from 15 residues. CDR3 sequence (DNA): TGTGCCAGCAGCGTCAAAGCGGGGGGCACAGATACGCAGTATTTT. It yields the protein CASSVKAGGTDTQYF.

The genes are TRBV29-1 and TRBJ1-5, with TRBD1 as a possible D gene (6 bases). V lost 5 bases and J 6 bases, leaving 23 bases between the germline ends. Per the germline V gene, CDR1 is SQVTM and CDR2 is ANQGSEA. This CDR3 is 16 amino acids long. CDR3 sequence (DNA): TGCAGCGTTCCCCAAGTTGTAGGCAGGGGTACTCAGCCCCAGCATTTT. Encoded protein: CSVPQVVGRGTQPQHF.

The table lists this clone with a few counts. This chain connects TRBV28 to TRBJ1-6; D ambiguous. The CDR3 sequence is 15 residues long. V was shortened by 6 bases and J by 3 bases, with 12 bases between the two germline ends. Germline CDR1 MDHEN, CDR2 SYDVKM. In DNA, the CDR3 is TGTGCCAGCAGACCGGAGTTCCTCTATAATTCACCCCTCCACTTT. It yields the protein CASRPEFLYNSPLHF.

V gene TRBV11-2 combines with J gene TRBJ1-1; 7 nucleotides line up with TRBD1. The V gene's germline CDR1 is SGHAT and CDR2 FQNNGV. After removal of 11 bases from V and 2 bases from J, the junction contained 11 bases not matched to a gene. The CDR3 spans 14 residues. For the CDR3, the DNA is TGTGCCCTCTCAGTAGGGACAGTTAACACTGAAGCTTTCTTT. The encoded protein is CALSVGTVNTEAFF.

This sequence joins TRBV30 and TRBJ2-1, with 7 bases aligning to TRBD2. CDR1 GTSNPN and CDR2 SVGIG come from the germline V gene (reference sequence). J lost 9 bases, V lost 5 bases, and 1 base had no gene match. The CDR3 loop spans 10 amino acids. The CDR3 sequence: CAWSGGEQFF. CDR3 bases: TGTGCCTGGTCGGGAGGTGAGCAGTTCTTC.

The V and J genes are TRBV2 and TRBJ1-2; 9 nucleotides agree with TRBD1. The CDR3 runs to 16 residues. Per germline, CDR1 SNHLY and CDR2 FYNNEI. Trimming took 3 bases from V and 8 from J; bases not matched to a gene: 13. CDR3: CASSEFRTGEVKGYTF. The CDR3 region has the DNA TGTGCCAGCAGTGAGTTCAGGACAGGGGAGGTAAAGGGCTACACCTTC. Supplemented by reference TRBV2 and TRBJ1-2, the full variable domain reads EPEVTQTPSHQVTQMGQEVILRCVPISNHLYFYWYRQILGQKVEFLVSFYNNEISEKSEIFDDQFSVERPDGSNFTLKIRSTKLEDSAMYFCASSEFRTGEVKGYTFGSGTRLTVV.

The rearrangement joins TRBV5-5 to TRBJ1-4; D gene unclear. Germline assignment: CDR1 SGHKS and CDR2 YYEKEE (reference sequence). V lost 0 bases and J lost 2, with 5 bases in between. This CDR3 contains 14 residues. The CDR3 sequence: CASSLDGTNEKLFF. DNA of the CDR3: TGTGCCAGCAGCTTGGACGGGACTAATGAAAAACTGTTTTTT.

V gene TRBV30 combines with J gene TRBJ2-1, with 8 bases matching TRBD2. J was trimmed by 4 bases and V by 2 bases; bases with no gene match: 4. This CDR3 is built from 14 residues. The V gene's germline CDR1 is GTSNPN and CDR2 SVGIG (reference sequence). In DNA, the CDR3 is TGTGCCTGGAGTAACGGGAGGGATTACAATGAGCAGTTCTTC. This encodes CAWSNGRDYNEQFF.

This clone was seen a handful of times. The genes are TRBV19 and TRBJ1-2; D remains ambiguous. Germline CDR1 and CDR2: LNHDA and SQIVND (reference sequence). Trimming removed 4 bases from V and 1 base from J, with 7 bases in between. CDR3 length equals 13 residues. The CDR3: CASSKTSNYGYTF. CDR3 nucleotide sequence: TGTGCCAGTAGTAAAACAAGTAACTATGGCTACACCTTC.

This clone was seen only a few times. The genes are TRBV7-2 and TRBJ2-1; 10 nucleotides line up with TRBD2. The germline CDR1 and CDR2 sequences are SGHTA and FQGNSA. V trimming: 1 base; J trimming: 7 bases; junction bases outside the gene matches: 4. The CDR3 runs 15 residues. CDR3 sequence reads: CASSLGPAGGNEQFF. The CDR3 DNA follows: TGTGCCAGCAGCTTAGGCCCAGCGGGAGGGAATGAGCAGTTCTTC.